Following are 21 T cell receptor beta chains from one sample sequenced in a study of CD8+CD57+ T cells in acquired aplastic anemia. By flow cytometry, patients selected for sequencing had shown an expansion of CD8+CD57+ cells. The template used for profiling TCR beta VDJ and CDR3 was genomic DNA. A single record per CDR3 protein comes from TCRdb applying MiXCR to the reads. The data contain just over 450,000 distinct CDR3 sequences, around 30% of them singletons. The sequenced sample was sorted CD4+, CD8+, or CD8+CD57+ T cells (not recorded which) from PBMCs. These receptors all stem from a human donor with aplastic anemia.

A remark on this clonotype: One junction end does not reproduce the germline sequence, and a read error may be involved. This chain links TRBV5-1 with TRBJ2-5; D is possibly TRBD2 (5 bases). Germline V CDR1 and CDR2: SGHRS, YFSETQ. This CDR3 region has 15 residues. The CDR3, as DNA: TGCGCCAGCAGGTTGGCCGGCACCGGGGAGGAGACCCAGTACTTC. This encodes CASRLAGTGEETQYF.

Points on this clonotype: The CDR3 ends on some other residue instead of the conserved phenylalanine or tryptophan, so this is likely a read error. The chain couples TRBV2 to TRBJ1-5, with 7 nucleotides matching TRBD1. The CDR3 extends over 14 amino acids. With V trimmed by 3 bases and J by 1 base, 0 bases remained unmatched. From germline, CDR1 is SNHLY and CDR2 FYNNEI. CDR3 nucleotides: TGTGCCAGCAGTGAGGGACAGAGCAATCAGCCCCAGCATCTT. Its translation: CASSEGQSNQPQHL.

This clonotype was recorded a few times. This chain uses TRBV30 with TRBJ1-1; D remains unclear. The CDR3 runs to 12 residues. Trimming took 0 bases from V and 3 from J, leaving 5 bases between them. The germline V gene encodes CDR1 GTSNPN and CDR2 SVGIG (reference sequence). The CDR3 here is CAWSVQDTEAFF. CDR3 nucleotides: TGTGCCTGGAGTGTTCAGGACACTGAAGCTTTCTTT.

This clonotype was detected only a few times. This rearrangement joins TRBV5-1 to TRBJ1-3; D uncertain. Germline V lookup: CDR1 SGHRS, CDR2 YFSETQ. V gave up 4 bases and J gave up 0 bases, with 11 bases separating them. The CDR3 totals 15 residues. The CDR3 sequence is CASSPGSASGNTIYF. The DNA for the CDR3 is TGCGCCAGCAGCCCGGGATCCGCCTCTGGAAACACCATATATTTT.

The CDR3 region is CASSGGSGTGPGYTF. The CDR3 bases are TGTGCCAGCAGTGGAGGGAGTGGGACAGGGCCTGGCTACACCTTC. The chain recombines TRBV2 with TRBJ1-2, with TRBD1 matching 9 bases. The CDR3 covers 15 residues. The V gene end was trimmed by 4 bases and the J gene end by 7 bases; junction bases not matched to a gene: 10. Germline-derived CDR1 and CDR2 are SNHLY and FYNNEI.

The genes are TRBV20-1 and TRBJ2-7; 7 bases fit TRBD1. Germline trimming cut 6 bases from V and 7 bases from J; bases unmatched to any gene: 18. Germline V lookup: CDR1 DFQATT, CDR2 SNEGSKA (reference sequence). The CDR3 has 15 amino acids. The CDR3 spells CSASSPDRVSWEQYF. CDR3 DNA sequence: TGCAGTGCCAGCAGTCCAGACAGGGTATCGTGGGAGCAGTACTTC.

A word on this clonotype: A read error is possible here, since a much larger clone lies one base away. The rearrangement links TRBV19 to TRBJ1-5; D remains ambiguous. Germline V gene data show CDR1 as LNHDA and CDR2 as SQIVND (reference sequence). V was pared by 7 bases and J by 4 bases, with 20 bases between. The length of the CDR3 is 16 residues. The DNA for the CDR3 is TGTGCCAGTACCCCAGACGGCGCTACCTCTAATCAGCCCCAGCATTTT. Residues: CASTPDGATSNQPQHF.

The chain has TRBV5-6 and TRBJ1-6; no firm D call. The CDR3 spans 15 residues. Germline-derived CDR1 and CDR2 are SGHDT and YYEEEE. The germline V and J ends were trimmed by 4 bases and 10 bases, with 18 bases remaining between them. The CDR3 reads CASSLLSGGNSPLHF. For the CDR3, the DNA is TGTGCCAGCAGCCTCCTCTCTGGTGGTAACTCACCCCTCCACTTT.

CDR3 loop: CATSDLYEDQYF. Here the CDR3 DNA reads TGTGCCACCAGTGACCTTTACGAAGACCAGTACTTC. The J gene is TRBJ2-7, the V gene TRBV24-1; D gene uncertain. CDR1 KGHDR and CDR2 SFDVKD come from the germline V gene. V lost 4 bases, J lost 10 bases, and 13 bases lay in between. The CDR3 extends over 12 amino acids.

This sequence joins TRBV5-4 and TRBJ1-1; 8 positions agree with TRBD1. Germline CDR1 is SGHNT and CDR2 is YYREEE (reference sequence). V shed 0 bases and J 5 bases; nucleotides not matched to a gene: 6. The CDR3 contains 15 residues. This CDR3 is CASSLEGTGRTEAFF. The CDR3 coding sequence is TGTGCCAGCAGCTTGGAAGGGACAGGTCGTACTGAAGCTTTCTTT.

As to this clonotype: This may be a read error, as it is one base from a much larger clone. The chain is built from TRBV7-8 and TRBJ1-6; D is ambiguous. CDR1 and CDR2 from the germline V gene are SGHVS and FQNEAQ. This CDR3 spans 19 amino acids. This CDR3 is CASSLSSVAASSYNSPLDF. The DNA for the CDR3 is TGTGCCAGCAGCTTGAGTTCGGTGGCAGCGAGCTCCTATAATTCACCCCTCGACTTT. Full variable domain (outside the CDR3, taken from reference TRBV7-8 and TRBJ1-6): GAGVSQSPRYKVAKRGQDVALRCDPISGHVSLFWYQQALGQGPEFLTYFQNEAQLDKSGLPSDRFFAERPEGSVSTLKIQRTQQEDSAVYLCASSLSSVAASSYNSPLDFGNGTRLTVT.

This clonotype has just a few counts. The chain has TRBV5-1 and TRBJ2-1; perhaps TRBD2 as D (5 bases). Germline values: CDR1 SGHRS, CDR2 YFSETQ. The CDR3 consists of 14 residues. V was clipped by 2 bases and J by 9 bases, with 15 bases between them. CDR3 residues: CASSFGREDGEQFF. CDR3 in DNA: TGCGCCAGCAGCTTCGGTCGGGAAGACGGTGAGCAGTTCTTC.

The chain recombines TRBV19 with TRBJ1-4, with TRBD1 matching over 7 bases. This CDR3 comprises 17 residues. The germline gives CDR1 LNHDA, CDR2 SQIVND (reference sequence). After removal of 5 bases from V and 0 bases from J, the junction contained 9 bases not matched to a gene. The CDR3 is CASSPDREGATNEKLFF. In nucleotides, the CDR3 is TGTGCCAGTAGTCCAGACAGGGAGGGGGCAACTAATGAAAAACTGTTTTTT.

This clonotype has ten or more counts. V is TRBV7-9 and J is TRBJ2-7; TRBD2 matches 13 bases. V shed 1 base and J 6 bases; nucleotides not matched to a gene: 0. Germline lookup yields CDR1 SEHNR and CDR2 FQNEAQ (reference sequence). The CDR3 covers 14 residues. The chain's CDR3 is CASSLGLAGGEQYF. CDR3 in DNA: TGTGCCAGCAGCTTAGGACTAGCGGGAGGCGAGCAGTACTTC.

This clonotype was seen only a few times. The chain joins TRBV2 to TRBJ2-3; no clear D. Germline CDR1 reads SNHLY; CDR2 reads FYNNEI. Trimming pared 7 bases from V and 0 bases from J, leaving 14 bases between. This CDR3 is 15 amino acids long. The CDR3 loop is CASNPTADSTDTQYF. The CDR3 coding sequence is TGTGCCAGCAACCCCACGGCAGACAGCACAGATACGCAGTATTTT.

Details on this clonotype: A junction boundary mismatches the germline segment, possibly from a read error. This chain links TRBV25-1 with TRBJ1-1; no clear D gene. CDR1 and CDR2 from the germline V gene are MGHDK and SYGVNS. This CDR3 is 14 amino acids long. The CDR3 reads CASSVREVNTEAFF. The CDR3 DNA sequence: TGTGCCAGCAGTGTGCGAGAAGTGAACACTGAAGCTTTTTTT.

The chain carries TRBV4-3 and TRBJ2-7; 8 bases fit TRBD2. Germline trimming cut 4 bases from V and 0 bases from J; bases unmatched to any gene: 5. Germline CDR1 and CDR2: LGHNA and YSLEER. The CDR3 loop spans 15 amino acids. The CDR3 spells CASSPSGTSSYEQYF. As DNA, the CDR3 is TGCGCCAGCAGCCCTTCCGGGACTAGCTCCTACGAGCAGTACTTC.

The sample holds many counts of this clonotype. V gene TRBV5-1 combines with J gene TRBJ2-5, with 7 positions matching TRBD2. Germline loops: CDR1 SGHRS, CDR2 YFSETQ. The V segment lost 0 bases and the J segment 4 bases; nucleotides outside the gene matches: 3. CDR3 length: 14 residues. The CDR3 coding sequence is TGCGCCAGCAGCTTGGGGACGGGAGGAGAGACCCAGTACTTC. Amino acid sequence: CASSLGTGGETQYF.

This chain links TRBV7-9 with TRBJ2-5; D not certain. Germline values: CDR1 SEHNR, CDR2 FQNEAQ (reference sequence). V lost 4 bases, J lost 5 bases, and 11 bases lay in between. The CDR3 sequence is 13 residues long. CDR3 protein: CASSWEQKETQYF. The CDR3 DNA is TGTGCCAGCAGCTGGGAACAGAAGGAGACCCAGTACTTC.

The rearrangement joins TRBV24-1 to TRBJ1-6, with 9 nucleotides matching TRBD1. The length of the CDR3 is 12 residues. Per the germline V gene, CDR1 is KGHDR and CDR2 is SFDVKD. V was clipped by 9 bases and J by 8 bases; unmatched bases: 1. CDR3 DNA: TGTGCCACCGGGGACAGGGATTCACCCCTCCACTTT. Translated, it gives CATGDRDSPLHF.

This clonotype was seen repeatedly, ten times or more. V and J are TRBV12-3 or TRBV12-4 and TRBJ1-2; D unresolved. The V end lost 8 bases, the J end lost 4 bases, and 11 bases lay between the germline ends. The CDR3 covers 12 residues. CDR3 sequence: CASLTLAYGYTF. DNA for the CDR3: TGTGCCAGCCTTACCTTGGCCTATGGCTACACCTTC.